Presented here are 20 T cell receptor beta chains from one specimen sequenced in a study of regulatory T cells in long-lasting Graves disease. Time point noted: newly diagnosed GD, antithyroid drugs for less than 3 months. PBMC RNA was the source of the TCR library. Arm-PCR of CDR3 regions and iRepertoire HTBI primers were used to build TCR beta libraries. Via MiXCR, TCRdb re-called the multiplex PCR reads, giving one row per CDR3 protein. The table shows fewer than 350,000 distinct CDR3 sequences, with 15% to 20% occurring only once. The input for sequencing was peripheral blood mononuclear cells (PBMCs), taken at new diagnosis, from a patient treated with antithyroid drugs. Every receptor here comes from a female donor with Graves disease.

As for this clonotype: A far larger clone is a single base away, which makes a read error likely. CDR3 region: CASSLSPGEETQYF. Here the CDR3 DNA reads TGTGCCAGCAGTTTATCCCCCGGGGAAGAGACCCAGTACTTC. This sequence joins TRBV28 and TRBJ2-1, with D tentatively TRBD2 (5 bases). The closer fit of TRBJ2-5 to the DNA end suggests the J call may be wrong. The germline V gene has CDR1 MDHEN and CDR2 SYDVKM. The CDR3 has 14 amino acids.

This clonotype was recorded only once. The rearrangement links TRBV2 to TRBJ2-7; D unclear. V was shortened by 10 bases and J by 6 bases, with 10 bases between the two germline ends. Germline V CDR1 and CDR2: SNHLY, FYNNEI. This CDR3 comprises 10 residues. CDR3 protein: CAIQVGEQYF. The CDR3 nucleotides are TGTGCCATCCAGGTGGGCGAGCAGTACTTC. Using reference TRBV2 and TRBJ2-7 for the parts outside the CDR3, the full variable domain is EPEVTQTPSHQVTQMGQEVILRCVPISNHLYFYWYRQILGQKVEFLVSFYNNEISEKSEIFDDQFSVERPDGSNFTLKIRSTKLEDSAMYFCAIQVGEQYFGPGTRLTVT.

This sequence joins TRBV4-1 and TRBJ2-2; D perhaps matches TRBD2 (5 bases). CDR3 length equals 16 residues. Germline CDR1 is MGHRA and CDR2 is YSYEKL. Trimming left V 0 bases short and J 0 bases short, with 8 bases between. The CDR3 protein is CASSQERAANTGELFF. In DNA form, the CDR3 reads TGCGCCAGCAGCCAAGAACGAGCGGCGAACACCGGGGAGCTGTTTTTT.

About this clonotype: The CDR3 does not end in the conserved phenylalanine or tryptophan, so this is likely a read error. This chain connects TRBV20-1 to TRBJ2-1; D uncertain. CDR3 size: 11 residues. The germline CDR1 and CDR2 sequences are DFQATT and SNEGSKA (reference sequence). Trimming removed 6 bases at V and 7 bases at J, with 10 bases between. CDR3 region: CSAQLGNEQFL. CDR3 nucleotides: TGCAGTGCCCAACTGGGGAATGAGCAGTTCTTG.

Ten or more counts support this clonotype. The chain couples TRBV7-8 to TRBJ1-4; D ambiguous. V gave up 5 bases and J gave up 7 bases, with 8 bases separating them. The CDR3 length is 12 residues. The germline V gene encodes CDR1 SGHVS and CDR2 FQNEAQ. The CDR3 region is CASSQPTEKLFF. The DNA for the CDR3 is TGTGCCAGCAGCCAACCGACTGAAAAACTGTTTTTT.

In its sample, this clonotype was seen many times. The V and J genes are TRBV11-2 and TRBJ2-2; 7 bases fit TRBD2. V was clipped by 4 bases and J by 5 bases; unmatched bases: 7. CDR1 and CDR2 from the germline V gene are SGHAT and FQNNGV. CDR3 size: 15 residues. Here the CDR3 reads CASSSPGLSTGELFF. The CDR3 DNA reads TGTGCCAGCAGCTCTCCGGGACTATCTACCGGGGAGCTGTTTTTT.

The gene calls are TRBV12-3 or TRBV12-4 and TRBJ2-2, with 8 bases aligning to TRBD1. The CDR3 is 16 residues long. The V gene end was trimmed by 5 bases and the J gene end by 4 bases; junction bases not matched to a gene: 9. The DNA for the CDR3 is TGTGCCAGCAGTAGGGGGACAGGAGGACGCACCGGGGAGCTGTTTTTT. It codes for CASSRGTGGRTGELFF.

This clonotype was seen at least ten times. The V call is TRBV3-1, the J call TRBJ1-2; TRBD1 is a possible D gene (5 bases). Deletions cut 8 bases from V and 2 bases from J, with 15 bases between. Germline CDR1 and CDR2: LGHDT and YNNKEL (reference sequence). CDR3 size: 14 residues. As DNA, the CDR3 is TGTGCCAGCCACGGAGGGGCAGTAAACTATGGCTACACCTTC. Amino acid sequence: CASHGGAVNYGYTF. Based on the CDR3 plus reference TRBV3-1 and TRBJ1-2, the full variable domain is DTAVSQTPKYLVTQMGNDKSIKCEQNLGHDTMYWYKQDSKKFLKIMFSYNNKELIINETVPNRFSPKSPDKAHLNLHINSLELGDSAVYFCASHGGAVNYGYTFGSGTRLTVV.

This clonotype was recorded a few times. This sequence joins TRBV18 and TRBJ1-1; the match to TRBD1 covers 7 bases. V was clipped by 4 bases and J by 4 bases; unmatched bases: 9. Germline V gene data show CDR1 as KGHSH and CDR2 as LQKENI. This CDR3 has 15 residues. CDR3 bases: TGTGCCAGCTCACAGGGGCAGGGGGTGACCACTGAAGCTTTCTTT. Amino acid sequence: CASSQGQGVTTEAFF.

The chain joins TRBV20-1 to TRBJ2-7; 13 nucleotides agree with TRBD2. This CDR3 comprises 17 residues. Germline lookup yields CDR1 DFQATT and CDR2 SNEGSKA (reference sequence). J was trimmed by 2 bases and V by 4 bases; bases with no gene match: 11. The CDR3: CSAKLGLAGVGAYEQYF. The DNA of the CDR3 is TGCAGTGCTAAACTCGGACTAGCGGGAGTAGGGGCCTACGAGCAGTACTTC.

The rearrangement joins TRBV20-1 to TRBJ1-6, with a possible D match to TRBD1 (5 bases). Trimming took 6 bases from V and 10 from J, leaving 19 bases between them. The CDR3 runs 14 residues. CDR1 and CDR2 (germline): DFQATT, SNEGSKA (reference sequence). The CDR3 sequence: CSAETDGGLSPLHF. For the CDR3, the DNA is TGCAGTGCAGAGACGGACGGGGGTCTGTCACCCCTCCACTTT.

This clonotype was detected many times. The CDR3 protein is CSARMTADNEKLFF. DNA of the CDR3: TGCAGTGCCCGGATGACAGCTGATAATGAAAAACTGTTTTTT. This chain uses TRBV20-1 with TRBJ1-4, with a possible D match to TRBD1 (5 bases). V was shortened by 6 bases and J by 4 bases, with 15 bases between the two germline ends. The CDR3 sequence is 14 residues long. Germline CDR1 is DFQATT and CDR2 is SNEGSKA (reference sequence).

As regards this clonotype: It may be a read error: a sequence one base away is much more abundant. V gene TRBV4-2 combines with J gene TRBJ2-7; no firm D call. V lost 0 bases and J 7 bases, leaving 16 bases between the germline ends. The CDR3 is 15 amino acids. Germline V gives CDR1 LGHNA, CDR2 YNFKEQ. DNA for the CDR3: TGTGCCAGCAGCCAAGAGGAAGACACGTACAATGAGCAGTACTTC. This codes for CASSQEEDTYNEQYF.

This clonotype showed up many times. The CDR3 reads CASSDRDNEQFF. Written as DNA, the CDR3 is TGTGCCAGCAGTGACAGGGACAATGAGCAGTTCTTC. V and J are TRBV3-1 and TRBJ2-1; 7 bases fit TRBD1. V gave up 6 bases and J gave up 5 bases; unmatched junction bases: 1. CDR3 size: 12 residues. CDR1 is LGHDT, CDR2 YNNKEL, per germline (reference sequence).

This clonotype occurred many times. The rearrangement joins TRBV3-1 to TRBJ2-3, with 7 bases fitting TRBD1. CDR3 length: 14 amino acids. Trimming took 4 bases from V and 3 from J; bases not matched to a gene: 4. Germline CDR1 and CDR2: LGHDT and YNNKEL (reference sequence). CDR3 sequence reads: CASSPGQETDTQYF. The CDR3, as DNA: TGTGCCAGCAGCCCCGGACAGGAAACAGATACGCAGTATTTT.

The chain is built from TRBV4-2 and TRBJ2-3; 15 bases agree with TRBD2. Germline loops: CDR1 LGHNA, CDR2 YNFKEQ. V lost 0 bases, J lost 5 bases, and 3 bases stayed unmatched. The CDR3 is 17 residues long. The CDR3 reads CASSQEGLAGGGDTQYF. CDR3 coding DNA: TGTGCCAGCAGCCAAGAGGGACTAGCGGGAGGAGGAGATACGCAGTATTTT.

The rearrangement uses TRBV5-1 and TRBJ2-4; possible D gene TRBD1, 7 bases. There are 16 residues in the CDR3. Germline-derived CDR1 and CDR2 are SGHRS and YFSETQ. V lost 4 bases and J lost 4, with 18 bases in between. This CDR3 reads CASSGNPAGQKNIQYF. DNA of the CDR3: TGCGCCAGCAGCGGTAACCCGGCGGGACAGAAAAACATTCAGTACTTC.

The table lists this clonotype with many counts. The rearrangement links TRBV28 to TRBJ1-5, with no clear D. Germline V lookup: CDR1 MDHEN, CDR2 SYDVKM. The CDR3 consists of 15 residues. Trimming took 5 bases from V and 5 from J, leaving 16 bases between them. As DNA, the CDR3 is TGTGCCAGCAGTAATCCGGAGTTAGGGTATCAGCCCCAGCATTTT. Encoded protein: CASSNPELGYQPQHF.

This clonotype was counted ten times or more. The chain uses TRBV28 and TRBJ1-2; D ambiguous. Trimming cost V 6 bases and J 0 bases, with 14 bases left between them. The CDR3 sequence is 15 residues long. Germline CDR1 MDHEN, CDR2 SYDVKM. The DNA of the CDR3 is TGTGCCAGCAGCCCCGGCAGGCGACCTAACTATGGCTACACCTTC. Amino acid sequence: CASSPGRRPNYGYTF.

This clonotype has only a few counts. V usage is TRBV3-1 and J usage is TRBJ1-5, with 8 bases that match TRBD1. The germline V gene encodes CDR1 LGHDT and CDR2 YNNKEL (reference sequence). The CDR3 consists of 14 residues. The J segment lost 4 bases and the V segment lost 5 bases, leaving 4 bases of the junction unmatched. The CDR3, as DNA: TGTGCCAGCAGCGCAGGACAGGGTAATCAGCCCCAGCATTTT. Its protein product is CASSAGQGNQPQHF.